The rows below give T cell receptor beta chains drawn from one sample of a study of human T cells and chemical hapten exposure. TCRdb re-called the RACE reads through MiXCR, storing one row per CDR3 protein. The sample includes about 160,000 distinct CDR3 sequences, approximately 30% of them seen just once. This specimen consisted of whole blood, obtained in connection with sensitization to the hapten diphenylcyclopropenone (DPC). The origin of the receptors is a woman between 18 and 30 years old with alopecia areata. Some clones in this sample may be carry-over from other donors' samples. The CDR3 runs from the conserved cysteine through the conserved F or W. D genes are given only for firm matches. Some rows mark clone size as missing; the rest say once, few, many or name a class of expanded clone.

V	D	J	size	DNA	CDR3
TRBV11-2	-	TRBJ2-2	-	TGTGCCAGCAGCTGGGACTTATGGACAGCGAACACCGGGGAGCTGTTTTTT	CASSWDLWTANTGELFF
TRBV27	TRBD1	TRBJ2-4	few	TGTGCCAGCAGTTTCGTGACAGGGACGGCAAAAAACATTCAGTACTTC	CASSFVTGTAKNIQYF
TRBV11-2	TRBD2	TRBJ2-1	few	TGTGCCAGCAGCAAACCGGGACTAGCGGGAGGCGAGCAGTTCTTC	CASSKPGLAGGEQFF
TRBV4-2	TRBD1	TRBJ2-2	-	TGTGCCAGCAGCCATTCTGGGACAGGGGCGTCGAACACCGGGGAGCTGTTTTTT	CASSHSGTGASNTGELFF
TRBV9	TRBD1	TRBJ1-6	-	TGTGCCAGCAGCGTAGAATCCAGGGGGCTTGGTAATTCACCCCTCCACTTT	CASSVESRGLGNSPLHF
TRBV29-1	-	TRBJ2-7	many	TGCAGCGTTTGGTCCCCGACAGCCGTCTCCTACGAGCAGTACTTC	CSVWSPTAVSYEQYF
TRBV6-4	-	TRBJ2-6	many	TGTGCCAGCAGTGAGACTGGCTCTGGGGCCAACGTCCTGACTTTC	CASSETGSGANVLTF
TRBV5-1	-	TRBJ2-3	-	TGCGCCAGCAGCTGGAACAGGGAGGAAGATACGCAGTATTTT	CASSWNREEDTQYF
TRBV7-3	TRBD2	TRBJ2-7	few	TGTGCCAGCAGCTTATGGCATAGCGGGAGGTCCGAGCAGTACTTC	CASSLWHSGRSEQYF
TRBV24-1	TRBD1	TRBJ2-2	-	TGTGCCACCAGTGATCGGGACAGGGCGACGACCGGGGAGCTGTTTTTT	CATSDRDRATTGELFF
TRBV6-2/TRBV6-3	-	TRBJ2-5	-	TGTGCCAGCGTCCCCCCGGGGAGAGAGACCCAGTACTTC	CASVPPGRETQYF
TRBV20-1	TRBD1	TRBJ2-7	-	TGCAGTGCTAGGGACAGGTCCAACGAGCAGTACTTC	CSARDRSNEQYF
TRBV7-9	TRBD1	TRBJ1-1	-	TGTGCCAGCAGCGATACAGGGGCCCCCGACACTGAAGCTTTCTTT	CASSDTGAPDTEAFF
TRBV3-1	-	TRBJ2-5	few	TGTGCCAGCAGCCACCGGGTTCCCCTCGGGGAGACCCAGTACTTC	CASSHRVPLGETQYF
TRBV5-1	-	TRBJ2-5	-	TGCGCCAGCAGCTTGGAGGGGGTCTACGAGACCCAGTACTTC	CASSLEGVYETQYF
TRBV18	-	TRBJ1-1	few	TGTGCCAGCTCAGAGAGCAGGGGTGTCGAAGCTTTCTTT	CASSESRGVEAFF
TRBV5-4	-	TRBJ1-1	-	TGTGCCAGCAGCGAAGGACCATCAGGACCTTTCTTT	CASSEGPSGPFF
TRBV4-1	TRBD1	TRBJ1-2	once	TGCGCCAGCAGCCAACCCGCAGGGGGGGTTTATGGCTACACCTTC	CASSQPAGGVYGYTF
TRBV4-3	-	TRBJ2-6	-	TGCGCCAGCAGACAATCCGGGACGGAGAGCTCTGGGGCCAACGTCCTGACTTTC	CASRQSGTESSGANVLTF
TRBV10-3	TRBD2	TRBJ2-1	-	TGTGCCATAACACCGGGACTAGCGAACAATGAGCAGTTCTTC	CAITPGLANNEQFF
TRBV11-1	-	TRBJ2-1	few	TGTGCCAGCAGCTTATATCGGCGAGGCGGAGGGGGCTCCTACAATGAGCAGTTCTTC	CASSLYRRGGGGSYNEQFF
TRBV6-2/TRBV6-3	-	TRBJ2-1	-	TGTGCCAGCAGTTACTTTCTAGCCTACAATGAGCAGTTCTTC	CASSYFLAYNEQFF
TRBV6-5	TRBD2	TRBJ2-1	-	TGTGCCAGCAGACTCACTAGCGGGCTGTACAATGAGCAGTTCTTC	CASRLTSGLYNEQFF
TRBV25-1	-	TRBJ1-2	-	TGTGCCACAGGGGCAGAAGGCTACACCTTC	CATGAEGYTF
TRBV30	-	TRBJ1-3	-	TGTGCCTGGAGGCAACCGGATTACTCTGGAAACACCATATATTTT	CAWRQPDYSGNTIYF
TRBV7-2	-	TRBJ1-1	-	TGTGCCAGCAGCTCACGTACAGGATTTGCCACTGAAGCTTTCTTT	CASSSRTGFATEAFF
TRBV7-7	-	TRBJ1-5	-	TGTGCCAGCAGCTTGAGGCAGAAGGGCAATCAGCCCCAGCATTTT	CASSLRQKGNQPQHF
TRBV6-2/TRBV6-3	-	TRBJ2-1	-	TGTGCCAGCAGTTATGTAGTGAAGCGAAGGTCCTACAATGAGCAGTTCTTC	CASSYVVKRRSYNEQFF
TRBV4-3	-	TRBJ2-7	-	TGCGCCAGCAGCCAAGGACAGTGGTACGAGCAGTACTTC	CASSQGQWYEQYF
TRBV19	TRBD2	TRBJ2-1	few	TGTGCCAGTAGTATTGGCGGGGGGGCCCACAATGAGCAGTTCTTC	CASSIGGGAHNEQFF
TRBV20-1	-	TRBJ2-7	-	TGCAGTGCCGGGACACTGTACGAGCAGTACTTC	CSAGTLYEQYF
TRBV29-1	-	TRBJ2-7	-	TGCAGCGTTGTCAGGAGGGGGTCCTACGAGCAGTACTTC	CSVVRRGSYEQYF
TRBV2	TRBD1	TRBJ1-5	few	TGTGCCAGCAGTGGGACAGGGGCTAGCAATCAGCCCCAGCATTTT	CASSGTGASNQPQHF
TRBV6-2/TRBV6-3	-	TRBJ1-2	-	TGTGCCAGCAGATCAGGAAACTATGGCTACACCTTC	CASRSGNYGYTF
TRBV20-1	-	TRBJ2-2	-	TGCAGTGCACAAGTAGTGGCAGACGGGGAGCTGTTTTTT	CSAQVVADGELFF
TRBV29-1	TRBD1	TRBJ2-1	many	TGCAGCGTAACAGGGGGTGGTGGTCGGGAGCAGTTCTTC	CSVTGGGGREQFF
TRBV4-3	TRBD1	TRBJ1-6	many	TGCGCCAGCAGCCAAGAAACCGGGACAGGGGGCTCACCCCTCCACTTT	CASSQETGTGGSPLHF
TRBV24-1	-	TRBJ2-1	-	TGTGCCACCAGTGAATCGAACAGTAATGAGCAGTTCTTC	CATSESNSNEQFF
TRBV7-2	TRBD1	TRBJ2-7	-	TGTGCCAGCAGCTTAGAGGGACAGCCGTACTCCTACGAGCAGTACTTC	CASSLEGQPYSYEQYF
TRBV2	-	TRBJ2-6	few	TGTGCCAGCAGTGACGAGGTCTCTGGGGCCAACGTCCTGACTTTC	CASSDEVSGANVLTF
TRBV20-1	-	TRBJ2-7	many	TGCAGCGCTCGGCTCAGTATAAACTACGAGCAGTACTTC	CSARLSINYEQYF
TRBV28	-	TRBJ1-2	few	TGTGCCAGCAGTGGGGGGGGACGGTTGGATTATGGCTACACCTTC	CASSGGGRLDYGYTF
TRBV7-2	TRBD2	TRBJ2-2	many	TGTGCCAGCAGCCCGGGACTAGCGGGGAGACTGACCGGGGAGCTGTTTTTT	CASSPGLAGRLTGELFF
TRBV24-1	TRBD2	TRBJ2-1	few	TGTGCCACCAGTGCCACTAGCGGGAGGGGGAATGAGCAGTTCTTC	CATSATSGRGNEQFF
TRBV6-6	-	TRBJ2-1	-	TGTGCCAGCAGTTACTGGGCTAACAATGAGCAGTTCTTC	CASSYWANNEQFF
TRBV7-9	-	TRBJ2-7	-	TGTGCCAGCAGCTCAGCGCGCGGGCAGGGCTACGAGCAGTACTTC	CASSSARGQGYEQYF
TRBV6-5	-	TRBJ2-2	-	TGTGCCAGCAGTAAACAGGTTACCGGGGAGCTGTTTTTT	CASSKQVTGELFF
TRBV3-1	-	TRBJ1-5	few	TGTGCCAGCAGCCAAGGAGCAGGGGACAAGCCCCAGCATTTT	CASSQGAGDKPQHF
TRBV6-6	-	TRBJ2-1	-	TGTGCCAGCGGGAATACCTACAATGAGCAGTTCTTC	CASGNTYNEQFF
TRBV15	TRBD2	TRBJ2-2	-	TGTGCCACCAGCAGAGATTCTGGTAGCGGGAGGTCCACCGGGGAGCTGTTTTTT	CATSRDSGSGRSTGELFF
TRBV5-6	-	TRBJ2-2	-	TGTGCCAGCAGCTTGGCCGGGGGAGCCGGGGAGCTGTTTTTT	CASSLAGGAGELFF
TRBV20-1	TRBD2	TRBJ2-1	few	TGCAGTGTTCCGGGACTAGCGAATTACAATGAGCAGTTCTTC	CSVPGLANYNEQFF
TRBV4-3	-	TRBJ2-3	few	TGCGCCAGCAGCCAAGATTTTGCCCAGCGAGGCACAGATACGCAGTATTTT	CASSQDFAQRGTDTQYF
TRBV10-3	-	TRBJ1-2	few	TGTGCCATCAGTGGGCAAGCCCTCCTCCATGGCTACACCTTC	CAISGQALLHGYTF
TRBV20-1	-	TRBJ2-3	many	TGCAGTGCTTCCGACTGGACACTCAGCACAGATACGCAGTATTTT	CSASDWTLSTDTQYF
TRBV4-3	-	TRBJ2-1	few	TGCGCCAGCAGCCAAGCAGCGGCGAGATACAATGAGCAGTTCTTC	CASSQAAARYNEQFF